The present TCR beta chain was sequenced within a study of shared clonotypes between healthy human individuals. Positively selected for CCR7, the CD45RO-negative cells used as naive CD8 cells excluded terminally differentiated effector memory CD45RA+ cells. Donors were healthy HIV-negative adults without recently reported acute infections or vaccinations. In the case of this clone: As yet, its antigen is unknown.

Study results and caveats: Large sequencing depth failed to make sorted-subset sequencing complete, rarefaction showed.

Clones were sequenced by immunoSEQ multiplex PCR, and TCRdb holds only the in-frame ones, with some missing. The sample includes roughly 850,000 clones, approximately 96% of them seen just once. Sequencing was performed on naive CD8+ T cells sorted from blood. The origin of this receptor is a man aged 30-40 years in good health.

As DNA, the CDR3 is TGTGCCAGCAGTTTATTTCCGAACACTGAAGCTTTCTTT. Protein sequence: CASSLFPNTEAFF. This chain uses TRBV27 with TRBJ1-1, with D unresolved. Trimming shortened V by 1 base and J by 1 base, and 4 bases separated the two germline ends. The germline V gene encodes CDR1 MNHEY and CDR2 SMNVEV (reference sequence). This CDR3 is built from 13 residues.